This T cell receptor (beta chain) is drawn from a study of blood T cell repertoires in COVID-19. The CDR3 sequence is 14 residues long. V lost 4 bases and J 3 bases, leaving 13 bases between the germline ends. Germline V gene data show CDR1 as MNHEY and CDR2 as SMNVEV (reference sequence). Repertoires were generated with immunoSEQ multiplex PCR, while TCRdb's copy carries only in-frame clones and drops some. Seen here are under 300,000 clones, more than 85% observed once, and the top ten hold just under 9%. Residents of approximately 25 US areas, aged about 18 to 95 years, made up the participants. The study counted Cohort 3 donors as recovered given two negative PCRs, clearance, or symptom resolution.

The sequence came from a man aged 35 to 55 who had recovered from COVID-19. Sequencing was done on a sample of PBMCs or T cells enriched from blood (not recorded which). V gene TRBV27 combines with J gene TRBJ2-7, with D perhaps matching TRBD2 (6 bases). This CDR3 is CASSSLAQDYEQYF. CDR3 bases: TGTGCCAGCAGTTCACTAGCCCAAGACTACGAGCAGTACTTC.